This T cell receptor beta chain was identified in a study of OX40 agonist ivuxolimab in advanced cancers. Germline assignment: CDR1 MNHEY and CDR2 SVGAGI. The CDR3 contains 14 residues. V shed 0 bases and J 7 bases; nucleotides not matched to a gene: 4. The protocol was immunoSEQ multiplex PCR, while the TCRdb copy is restricted to in-frame clones and leaves out a portion. The repertoire holds fewer than 95,000 clones, roughly 90% seen once, with 3% to 4% in the top ten. Sequences were derived from CD4+ or CD8+ T cells sorted from blood, sampled in a trial of the OX40 agonist ivuxolimab. The receptor comes from an adult with an advanced solid tumor such as melanoma, head and neck, liver or kidney cancer. This sequence joins TRBV6-5 and TRBJ1-2, with TRBD1 matching over 8 bases. CDR3 residues: CASSYSRTGPGYTF. CDR3 sequence (DNA): TGTGCCAGCAGTTACTCGAGGACAGGGCCTGGCTACACCTTC.